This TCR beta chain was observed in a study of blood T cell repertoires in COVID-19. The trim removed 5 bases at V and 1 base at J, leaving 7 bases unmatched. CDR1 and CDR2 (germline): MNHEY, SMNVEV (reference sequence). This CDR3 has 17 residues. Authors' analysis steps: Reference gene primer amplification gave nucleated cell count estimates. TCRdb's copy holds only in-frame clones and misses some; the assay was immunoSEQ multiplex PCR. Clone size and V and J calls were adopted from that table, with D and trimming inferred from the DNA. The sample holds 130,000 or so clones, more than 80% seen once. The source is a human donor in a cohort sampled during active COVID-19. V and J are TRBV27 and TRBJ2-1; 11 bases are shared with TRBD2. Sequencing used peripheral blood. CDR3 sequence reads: CASSQTSGSLSYNEQFF. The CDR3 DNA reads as TGTGCCAGCAGTCAAACTAGCGGGAGCCTGTCCTACAATGAGCAGTTCTTC.